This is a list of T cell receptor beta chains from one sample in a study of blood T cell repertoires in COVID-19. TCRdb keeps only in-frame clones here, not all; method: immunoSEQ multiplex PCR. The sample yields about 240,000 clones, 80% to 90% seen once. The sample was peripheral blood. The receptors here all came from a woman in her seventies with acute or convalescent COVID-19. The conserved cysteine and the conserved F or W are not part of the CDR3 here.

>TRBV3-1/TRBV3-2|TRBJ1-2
ASSQTGQINYGYT
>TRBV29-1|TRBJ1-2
SVDGTHYGYT
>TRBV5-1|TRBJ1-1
ASSLGQGGTEAF
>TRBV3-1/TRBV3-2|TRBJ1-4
ASSQSGTGNEKLF
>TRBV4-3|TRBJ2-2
ASSQDQLSSNTGELF
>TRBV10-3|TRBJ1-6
AISRDSNNSPLH
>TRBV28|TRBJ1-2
ASSWTGLNYGYT
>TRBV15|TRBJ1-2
ATEDHRGYT
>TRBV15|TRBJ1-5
ATSRVGQGSQPQH
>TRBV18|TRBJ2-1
ASSPLGGQAGNEQF
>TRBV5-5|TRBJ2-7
ASSFLDRGFEQY
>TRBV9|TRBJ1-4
ASSVGDKGGRNEKLF
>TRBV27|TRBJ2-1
ASSLSWTSGGYNEQF
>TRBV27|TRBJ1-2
ASSPLGQGARGYT
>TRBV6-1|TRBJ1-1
ASSDFGTGHTEAF
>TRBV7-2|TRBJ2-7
ASSLLAGTYEQY
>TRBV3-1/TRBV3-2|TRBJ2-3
ASSQRGGSFPDTQY
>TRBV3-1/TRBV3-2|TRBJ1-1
ASSQTGTTEAF
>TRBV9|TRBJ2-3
ASSVAGGRTDTQY
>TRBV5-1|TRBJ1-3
ASSLGTGRGSGNTIY
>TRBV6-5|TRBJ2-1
ASKKGGPSYNEQF
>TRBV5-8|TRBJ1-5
ASSFLEDFRPQH
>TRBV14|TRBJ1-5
ASSQSTGQPQH
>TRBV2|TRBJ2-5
ASSDDSRETQY
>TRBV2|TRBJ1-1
ASSEMAQNTEAF
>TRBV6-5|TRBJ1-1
ASSSGQVTTEAF
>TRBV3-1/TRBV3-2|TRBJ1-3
ASSQPTGGSGNTIY
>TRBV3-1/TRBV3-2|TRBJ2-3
ASSFQTDTQY
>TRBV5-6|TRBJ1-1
ASSLDPGGLTEAF
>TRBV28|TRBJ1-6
ASIRTGGGNSPLH
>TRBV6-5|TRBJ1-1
ASGDRAHTEAF
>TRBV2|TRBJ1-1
ASSVNLRDKAF
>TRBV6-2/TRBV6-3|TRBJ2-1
ASSTDRGSYNEQF
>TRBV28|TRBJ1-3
ASSAVIWY
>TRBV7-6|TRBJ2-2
ASSLNAQGNTGELF
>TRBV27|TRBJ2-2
ASSFSLAGTINTGELF
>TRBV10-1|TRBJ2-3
ASSGIRTYRGQGATDTQY
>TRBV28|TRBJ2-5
ASSFFGQQETQY
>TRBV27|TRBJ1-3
ASSHGLSGNTIY
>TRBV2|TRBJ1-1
ASRTGKNTEAF
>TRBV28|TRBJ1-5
ASSATGITSNQPQH
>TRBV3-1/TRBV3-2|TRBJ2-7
ASSHGTAAYEQY
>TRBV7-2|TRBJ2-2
ASSLGGGAITGELF
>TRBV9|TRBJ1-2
ASSRGAGYT
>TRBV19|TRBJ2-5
ASKPGTAQETQY
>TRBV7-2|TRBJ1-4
ASSLSPEKLF
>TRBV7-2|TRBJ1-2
ASSNYRGDYGYT
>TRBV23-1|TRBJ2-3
ASSQSGSVRGTTDTQY
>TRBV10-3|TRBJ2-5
AISERGQETQY
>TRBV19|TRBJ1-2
ASRDMDRSDYGYT
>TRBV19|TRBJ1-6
ASSPTGLNSPLH
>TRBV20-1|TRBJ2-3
SASGLHMAQY
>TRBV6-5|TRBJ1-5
ASSPRQNQNQPQH
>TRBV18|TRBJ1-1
ASSPQEGRTEAF
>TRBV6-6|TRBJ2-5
ATQSGKTQETQY
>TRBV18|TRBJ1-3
ASSPGTATGNTIY
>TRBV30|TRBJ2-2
AWKGDMVTTGELF